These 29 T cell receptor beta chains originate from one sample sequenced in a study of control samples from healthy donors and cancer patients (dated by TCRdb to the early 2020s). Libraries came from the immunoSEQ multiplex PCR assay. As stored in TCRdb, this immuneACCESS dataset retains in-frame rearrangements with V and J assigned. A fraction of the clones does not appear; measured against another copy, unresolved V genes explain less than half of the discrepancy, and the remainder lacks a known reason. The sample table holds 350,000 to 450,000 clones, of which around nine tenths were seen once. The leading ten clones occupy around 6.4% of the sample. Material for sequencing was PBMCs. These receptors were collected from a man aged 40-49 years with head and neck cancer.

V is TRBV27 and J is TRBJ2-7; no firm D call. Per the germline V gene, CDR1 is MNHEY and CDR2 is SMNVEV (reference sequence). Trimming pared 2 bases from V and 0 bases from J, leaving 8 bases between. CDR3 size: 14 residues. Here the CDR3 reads CASSLARSSYEQYF. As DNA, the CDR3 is TGTGCCAGCAGTTTAGCCAGAAGCTCCTACGAGCAGTACTTC.

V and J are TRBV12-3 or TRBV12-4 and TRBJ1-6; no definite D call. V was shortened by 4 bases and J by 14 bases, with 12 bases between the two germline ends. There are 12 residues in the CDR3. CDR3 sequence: CASSSQQLALHF. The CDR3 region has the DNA TGTGCCAGCAGTTCACAGCAGTTGGCCCTCCACTTT.

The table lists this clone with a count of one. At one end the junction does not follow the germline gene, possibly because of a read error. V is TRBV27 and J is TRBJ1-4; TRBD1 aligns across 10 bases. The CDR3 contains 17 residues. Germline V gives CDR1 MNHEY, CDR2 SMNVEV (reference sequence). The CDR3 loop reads CASSLSKAGTGEEKLFF. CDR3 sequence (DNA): TGTGCCAGCAGTCTATCAAAAGCCGGGACAGGGGAGGAAAAACTGTTTTTT.

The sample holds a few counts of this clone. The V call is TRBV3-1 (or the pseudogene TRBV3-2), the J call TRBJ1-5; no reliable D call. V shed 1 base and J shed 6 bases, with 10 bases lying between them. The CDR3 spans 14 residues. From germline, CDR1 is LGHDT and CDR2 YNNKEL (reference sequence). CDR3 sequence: CASSQGTVGQPQHF. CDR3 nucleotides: TGTGCCAGCAGCCAAGGGACCGTCGGTCAGCCCCAGCATTTT.

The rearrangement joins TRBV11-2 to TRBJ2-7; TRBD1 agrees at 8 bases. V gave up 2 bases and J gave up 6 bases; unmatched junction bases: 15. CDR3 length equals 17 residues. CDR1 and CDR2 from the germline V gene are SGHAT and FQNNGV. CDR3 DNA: TGTGCCAGCAGCTTATGGGGCACAGGGGGTAGTTCGGGCGAGCAGTACTTC. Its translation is CASSLWGTGGSSGEQYF.

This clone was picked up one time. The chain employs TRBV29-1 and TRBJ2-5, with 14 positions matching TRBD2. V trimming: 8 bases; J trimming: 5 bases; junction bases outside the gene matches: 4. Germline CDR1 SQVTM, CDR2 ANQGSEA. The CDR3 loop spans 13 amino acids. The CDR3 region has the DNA TGCAGCTTTTGGACTAGCGGGGGGGAGACCCAGTACTTC. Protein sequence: CSFWTSGGETQYF.

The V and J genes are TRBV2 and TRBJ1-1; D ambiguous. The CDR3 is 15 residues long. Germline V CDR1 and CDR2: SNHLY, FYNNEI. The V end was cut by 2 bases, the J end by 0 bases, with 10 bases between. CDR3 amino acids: CASSEMGQMNTEAFF. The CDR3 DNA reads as TGTGCCAGCAGTGAAATGGGTCAGATGAACACTGAAGCTTTCTTT.

CDR3 amino acids: CAISLARASGANVLTF. CDR3 nucleotide sequence: TGTGCCATCAGTCTAGCCAGAGCCTCTGGGGCCAACGTCCTGACTTTC. V is TRBV10-3 and J is TRBJ2-6; TRBD2 is a possible D gene (5 bases). The CDR3 extends over 16 amino acids. Trimming cost V 5 bases and J 0 bases, with 11 bases left between them. Germline V lookup: CDR1 ENHRY, CDR2 SYGVKD.

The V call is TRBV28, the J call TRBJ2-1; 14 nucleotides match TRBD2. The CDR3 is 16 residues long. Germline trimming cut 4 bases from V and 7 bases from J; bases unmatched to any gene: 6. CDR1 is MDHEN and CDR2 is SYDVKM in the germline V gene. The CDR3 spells CASSSRLAGGRNEQFF. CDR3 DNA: TGTGCCAGCAGTTCCCGACTAGCGGGGGGGCGGAATGAGCAGTTCTTC.

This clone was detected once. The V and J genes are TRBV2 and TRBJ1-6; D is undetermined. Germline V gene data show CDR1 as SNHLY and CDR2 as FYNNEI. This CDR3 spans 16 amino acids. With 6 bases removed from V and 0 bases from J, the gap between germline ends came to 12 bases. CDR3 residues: CASRYRSDSYNSPLHF. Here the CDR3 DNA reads TGTGCCAGCAGATACCGTAGCGACTCCTATAATTCACCCCTCCACTTT.

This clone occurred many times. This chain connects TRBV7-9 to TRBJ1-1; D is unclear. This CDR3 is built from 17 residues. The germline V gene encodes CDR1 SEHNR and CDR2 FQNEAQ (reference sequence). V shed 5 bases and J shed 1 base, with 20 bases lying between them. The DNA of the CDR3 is TGTGCCAGCAGCCCGCCAAAACTTGGAAGGAGGAACACTGAAGCTTTCTTT. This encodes CASSPPKLGRRNTEAFF.

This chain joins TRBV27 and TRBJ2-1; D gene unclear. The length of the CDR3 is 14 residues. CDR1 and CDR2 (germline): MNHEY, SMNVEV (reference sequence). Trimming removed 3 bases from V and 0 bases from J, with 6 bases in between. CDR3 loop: CASSFNRSYNEQFF. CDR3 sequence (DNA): TGTGCCAGCAGTTTTAACCGCTCCTACAATGAGCAGTTCTTC.

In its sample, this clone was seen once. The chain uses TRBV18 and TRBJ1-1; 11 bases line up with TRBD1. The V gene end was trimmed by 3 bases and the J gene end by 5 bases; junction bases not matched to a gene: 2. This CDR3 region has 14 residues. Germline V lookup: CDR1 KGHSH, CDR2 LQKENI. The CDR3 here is CASSPGQGATEAFF. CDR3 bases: TGTGCCAGCTCACCCGGACAGGGGGCAACTGAAGCTTTCTTT. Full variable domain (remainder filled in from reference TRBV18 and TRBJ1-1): NAGVMQNPRHLVRRRGQEARLRCSPMKGHSHVYWYRQLPEEGLKFMVYLQKENIIDESGMPKERFSAEFPKEGPSILRIQQVVRGDSAAYFCASSPGQGATEAFFGQGTRLTVV.

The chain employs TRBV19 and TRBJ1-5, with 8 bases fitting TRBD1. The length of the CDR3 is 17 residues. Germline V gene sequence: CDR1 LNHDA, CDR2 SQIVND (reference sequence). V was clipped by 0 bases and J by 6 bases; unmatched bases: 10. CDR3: CASSIDGGQGLIQPQHF. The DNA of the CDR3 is TGTGCCAGTAGTATAGACGGAGGACAGGGTTTGATTCAGCCCCAGCATTTT.

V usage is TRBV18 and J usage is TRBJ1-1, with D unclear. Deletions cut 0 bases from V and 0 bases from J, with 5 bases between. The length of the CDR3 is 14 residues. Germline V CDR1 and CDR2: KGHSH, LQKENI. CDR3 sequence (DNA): TGTGCCAGCTCACCACCGGCTATGAACACTGAAGCTTTCTTT. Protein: CASSPPAMNTEAFF.

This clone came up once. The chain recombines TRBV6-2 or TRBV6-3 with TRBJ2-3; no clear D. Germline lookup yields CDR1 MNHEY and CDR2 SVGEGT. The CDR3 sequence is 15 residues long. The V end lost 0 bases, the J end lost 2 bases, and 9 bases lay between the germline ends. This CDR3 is CASSYSGFLTDTQYF. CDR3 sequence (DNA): TGTGCCAGCAGTTACTCAGGGTTCCTCACAGATACGCAGTATTTT.

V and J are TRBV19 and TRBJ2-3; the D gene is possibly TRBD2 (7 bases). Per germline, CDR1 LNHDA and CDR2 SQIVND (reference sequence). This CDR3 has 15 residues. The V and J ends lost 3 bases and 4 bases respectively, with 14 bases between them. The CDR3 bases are TGTGCCAGTAGTATTGGGGGGGCGCCCGCAGATACGCAGTATTTT. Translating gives CASSIGGAPADTQYF.

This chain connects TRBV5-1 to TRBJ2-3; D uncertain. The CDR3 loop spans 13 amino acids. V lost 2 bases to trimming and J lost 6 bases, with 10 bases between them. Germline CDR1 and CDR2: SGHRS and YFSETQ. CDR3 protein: CASSFSQVDTQYF. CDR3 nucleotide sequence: TGCGCCAGCAGCTTCAGTCAGGTCGATACGCAGTATTTT.

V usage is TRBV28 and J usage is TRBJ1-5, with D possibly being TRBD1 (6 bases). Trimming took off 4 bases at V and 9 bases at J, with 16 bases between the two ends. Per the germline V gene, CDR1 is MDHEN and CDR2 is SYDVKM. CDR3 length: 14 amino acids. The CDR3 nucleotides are TGTGCCAGCAGTTCCGGGGGCCTGTGGCCGCCCCAGCATTTT. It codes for CASSSGGLWPPQHF.

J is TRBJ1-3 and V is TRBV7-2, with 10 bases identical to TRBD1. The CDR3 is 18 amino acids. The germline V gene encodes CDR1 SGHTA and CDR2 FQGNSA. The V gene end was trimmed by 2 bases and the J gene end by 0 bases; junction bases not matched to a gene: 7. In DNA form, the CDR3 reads TGTGCCAGCAGCTTACAGGGACAGGGGCTATACTCTGGAAACACCATATATTTT. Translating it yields CASSLQGQGLYSGNTIYF.

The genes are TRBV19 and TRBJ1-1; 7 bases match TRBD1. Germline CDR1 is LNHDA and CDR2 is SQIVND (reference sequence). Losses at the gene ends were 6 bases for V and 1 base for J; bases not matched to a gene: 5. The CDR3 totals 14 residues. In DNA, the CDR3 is TGTGCCAGTAGAAGACAGGGAGAGAACACTGAAGCTTTCTTT. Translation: CASRRQGENTEAFF.

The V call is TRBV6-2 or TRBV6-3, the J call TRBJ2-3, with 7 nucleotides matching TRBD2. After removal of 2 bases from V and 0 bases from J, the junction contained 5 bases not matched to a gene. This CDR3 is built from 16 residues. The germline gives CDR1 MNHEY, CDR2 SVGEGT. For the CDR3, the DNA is TGTGCCAGCAGTTACAGGCGGGGGACTAGCACAGATACGCAGTATTTT. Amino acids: CASSYRRGTSTDTQYF.

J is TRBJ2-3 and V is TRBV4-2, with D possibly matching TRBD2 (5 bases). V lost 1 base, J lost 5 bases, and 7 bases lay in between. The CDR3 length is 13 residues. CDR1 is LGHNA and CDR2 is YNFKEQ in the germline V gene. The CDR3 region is CASSQGAGDTQYF. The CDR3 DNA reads TGTGCCAGCAGCCAAGGGGCGGGAGATACGCAGTATTTT.

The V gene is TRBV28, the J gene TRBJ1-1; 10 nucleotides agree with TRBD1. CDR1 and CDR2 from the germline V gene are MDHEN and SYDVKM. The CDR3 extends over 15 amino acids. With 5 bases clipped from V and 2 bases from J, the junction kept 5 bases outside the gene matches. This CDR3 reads CASSAGDRGNTEAFF. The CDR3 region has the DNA TGTGCCAGCAGTGCGGGGGACAGGGGAAACACTGAAGCTTTCTTT.

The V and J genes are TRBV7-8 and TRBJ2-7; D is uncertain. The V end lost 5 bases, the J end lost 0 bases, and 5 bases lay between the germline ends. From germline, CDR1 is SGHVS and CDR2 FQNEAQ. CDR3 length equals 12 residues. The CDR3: CASSLSSYEQYF. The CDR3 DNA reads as TGTGCCAGCAGCCTCAGCTCCTACGAGCAGTACTTC.

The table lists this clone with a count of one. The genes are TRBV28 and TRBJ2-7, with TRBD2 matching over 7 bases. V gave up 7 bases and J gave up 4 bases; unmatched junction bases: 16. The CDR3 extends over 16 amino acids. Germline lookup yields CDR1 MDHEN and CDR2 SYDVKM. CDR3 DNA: TGTGCCAGCACTCCTCCCCGAGCGGGAACCCCTTACGAGCAGTACTTC. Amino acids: CASTPPRAGTPYEQYF.

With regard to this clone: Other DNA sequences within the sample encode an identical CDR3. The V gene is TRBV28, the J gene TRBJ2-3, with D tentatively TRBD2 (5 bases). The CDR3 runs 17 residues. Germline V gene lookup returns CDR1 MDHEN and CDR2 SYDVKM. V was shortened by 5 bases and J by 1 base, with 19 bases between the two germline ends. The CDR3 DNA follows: TGTGCCAGCAGTCTTCTCGGACTTTTCTCCGGCACAGATACGCAGTATTTT. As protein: CASSLLGLFSGTDTQYF.

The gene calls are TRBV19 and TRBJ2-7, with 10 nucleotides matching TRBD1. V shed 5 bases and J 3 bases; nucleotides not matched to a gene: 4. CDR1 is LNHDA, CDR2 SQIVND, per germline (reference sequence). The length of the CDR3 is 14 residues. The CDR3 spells CASSSGQGIYEQYF. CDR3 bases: TGTGCCAGTAGTTCGGGACAGGGGATCTACGAGCAGTACTTC.

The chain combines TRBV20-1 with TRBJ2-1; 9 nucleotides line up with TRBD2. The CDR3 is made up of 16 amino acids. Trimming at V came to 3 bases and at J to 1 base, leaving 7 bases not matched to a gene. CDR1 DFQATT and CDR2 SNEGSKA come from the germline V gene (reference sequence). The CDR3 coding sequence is TGCAGTGCTAGTTTGGCTAGCGGGGAATCCTACAATGAGCAGTTCTTC. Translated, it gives CSASLASGESYNEQFF.